This is a list of T cell receptor beta chains from one sample in a study of T cells after posttransplantation cyclophosphamide. Measured with immunoSEQ multiplex PCR; TCRdb has only the in-frame clones, and not every one. The repertoire holds some 5,900 clones, over 1.5% seen once, with 25% to 30% in the top ten. The sample consisted of PBMCs, taken roughly 240 days after a stem cell transplant with posttransplant cyclophosphamide. The origin of the receptors is a young adult male patient who received an allogeneic stem cell transplant from a related donor, was CMV-positive, and had no GVHD. A subset of T cells may come from the graft donor. The CDR3 runs from the conserved cysteine through the conserved F or W. The D gene is left open where the match is weak. Some rows mark clone size as missing; the rest say once, few, many or name a class of expanded clone.

j_call clone_size v_call d_call cdr3_nt cdr3_aa
TRBJ2-4 . TRBV15 TRBD2 TGTGCCACCAGCAGAGGTCAAGGGACTAGCGCGCACATTCAGTACTTC CATSRGQGTSAHIQYF
TRBJ2-2 few TRBV2 . TGTGCCAGCAGTGGCCGCGGGGCCGGGGAGCTGTTTTTT CASSGRGAGELFF
TRBJ2-1 medium-sized TRBV18 . TGTGCCAGCTCCTCCACGGGATTCTACAATGAGCAGTTCTTC CASSSTGFYNEQFF
TRBJ2-3 few TRBV2 TRBD1 TGTGCCAGCAGTGCTTCTTTTCCCGGGACAGTCACAGATACGCAGTATTTT CASSASFPGTVTDTQYF
TRBJ1-4 few TRBV30 TRBD1 TGTGCCCGAGACCAGGGACAGGGGCGTGAAAAACTGTTTTTT CARDQGQGREKLFF
TRBJ2-3 . TRBV6-5 TRBD2 TGTGCCAGCAGAACTCTAGCGGCGCAGTATTTT CASRTLAAQYF
TRBJ2-2 few TRBV9 . TGTGCCAGCAGCACCGCCATCGGGAAATCCGGGGAGCTGTTTTTT CASSTAIGKSGELFF
TRBJ2-5 few TRBV4-3 . TGCGCCAGCAGCCGAAGCCCCTACCCCACTCCATCAGAGACCCAGTACTTC CASSRSPYPTPSETQYF
TRBJ1-2 . TRBV29-1 . TGCAGCGTTGAAGAAGGGGGACGGTCCGTCCTTCTCTTC CSVEEGGRSVLLF
TRBJ2-1 . TRBV29-1 . TGCAGCGTTGGGGCAGGGTTCAATGAGCAGTTCTTC CSVGAGFNEQFF
TRBJ2-1 few TRBV28 TRBD2 TGTGCCAGCAGTAGAGTTAGCGGGAGGGCCAATGAGCAGTTCTTC CASSRVSGRANEQFF
TRBJ2-1 few TRBV15 . TGTGCCACCAGGGGGGGACGGGGCCTCTACAATGAGCAGTTCTTC CATRGGRGLYNEQFF
TRBJ2-7 . TRBV2 . TGTGCCAGCAGTGAAGAAGGGGCCTACGAGCAGTACTTC CASSEEGAYEQYF
TRBJ1-3 few TRBV5-1 . TGCGCCAGCAGAGCCGGGACATCAGGGAACACCATATATTTT CASRAGTSGNTIYF
TRBJ2-1 few TRBV5-1 TRBD1 TGCGCCAGCAGCTTGTTTGGACCGGGACAGGGGTGCTGCAATGAGCAGTTCTTC CASSLFGPGQGCCNEQFF
TRBJ2-7 . TRBV27 TRBD2 TGTGCCAGCAGTAGCAGGGCTAGCGGCTTCGAGCAGTACTTC CASSSRASGFEQYF
TRBJ1-6 few TRBV4-3 . TGCGCCAGCAGCCAAGATCCGGCGGGTAGTATAGTCTCACCCCTCCACTTT CASSQDPAGSIVSPLHF
TRBJ2-7 few TRBV28 . TGTGCCAGCAGTAGCGGCAGCTCCTACGAGCAGTACTTC CASSSGSSYEQYF
TRBJ2-2 . TRBV19 . TGTGCCAGTAGCGGTACAGGCACGGGGGAGCTGTTTTTT CASSGTGTGELFF
TRBJ2-2 few TRBV7-2 TRBD2 TGTGCCAGCAGCCCTAGCGGGGGGCGTGGGGAGCTGTTTTTT CASSPSGGRGELFF
TRBJ2-2 . TRBV5-5 TRBD1 TGTGCCAGCAGCTTCCCGCAGGGGGCGAACACCGGGGAGCTGTTTTTT CASSFPQGANTGELFF
TRBJ1-1 . TRBV7-8 . TGTGCCAGCAGGCCACAGCAGAACACTGAAGCTTTCTTT CASRPQQNTEAFF
TRBJ1-1 few TRBV10-2 TRBD1 TGCGCCAGCAGGGAGCCCGGGACAGGCTACGAAGCTTTCTTT CASREPGTGYEAFF
TRBJ2-2 . TRBV29-1 TRBD2 TGCAGCGTCAGGAATAGCGGGACGAAGGACACCGGGGAGCTGTTTTTT CSVRNSGTKDTGELFF
TRBJ2-7 . TRBV10-3 . TGTGCCATCAGCCAGGGGCCATACGAGCAGTACTTC CAISQGPYEQYF
TRBJ2-2 few TRBV5-1 . TGCGCCAGCAGCTCAGATCCCGGAGGCACCGGGGAGCTGTTTTTT CASSSDPGGTGELFF
TRBJ1-2 . TRBV10-3 TRBD1 TGTGCCACAAAGATGACAGGGGAGAGCTATGGCTACACCTTC CATKMTGESYGYTF
TRBJ2-5 few TRBV2 TRBD2 TGTGCCAGCAATAGCGGGGGGCCTCAAGAGACCCAGTACTTC CASNSGGPQETQYF
TRBJ2-3 few TRBV19 . TGTGCCAGTAGTATCGTGACAGGAACAGATACGCAGTATTTT CASSIVTGTDTQYF
TRBJ2-7 . TRBV10-3 TRBD1 TGTGCCACCCAAATCCGACAGGGAAGCTCCTACGAGCAGTACTTC CATQIRQGSSYEQYF
TRBJ2-1 few TRBV6-6 . TGTGCCAGCAGTTACTCAGGGGGGGACAATGAGCAGTTCTTC CASSYSGGDNEQFF
TRBJ2-1 . TRBV6-5 . TGTGCCAGCGGGGACTCACCGGAATCCTACAATGAGCAGTTCTTC CASGDSPESYNEQFF
TRBJ2-2 medium-sized TRBV7-3 TRBD1 TGTGCCAGCAGCCAATCCGTCGACAGGGTCTACACCGGGGAGCTGTTTTTT CASSQSVDRVYTGELFF
TRBJ1-1 few TRBV27 . TGTGCCAGCAGTTTAAACGGGGGTCGGGCTTTCTTT CASSLNGGRAFF